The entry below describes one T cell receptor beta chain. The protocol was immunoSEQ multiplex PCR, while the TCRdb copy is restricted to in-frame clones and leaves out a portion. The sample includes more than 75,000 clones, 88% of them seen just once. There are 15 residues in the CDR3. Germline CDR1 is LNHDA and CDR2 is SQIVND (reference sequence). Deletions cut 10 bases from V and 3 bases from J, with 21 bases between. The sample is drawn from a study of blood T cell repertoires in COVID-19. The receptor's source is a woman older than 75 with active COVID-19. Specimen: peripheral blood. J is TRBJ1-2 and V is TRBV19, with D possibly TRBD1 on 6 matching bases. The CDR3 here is CATRNSGVGDYGYTF. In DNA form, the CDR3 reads TGTGCCACCCGAAACTCAGGGGTGGGGGACTATGGCTACACCTTC.